This T cell receptor beta chain was identified during a study of T-cell memory formation after mild COVID-19. A single record per CDR3 protein comes from TCRdb applying MiXCR to the 5' RACE reads. The table records just over 60,000 distinct CDR3 sequences, about 10% of them present only once. CDR3 length equals 19 residues. The germline V gene has CDR1 SGDLS and CDR2 YYNGEE. The V segment lost 5 bases and the J segment 0 bases; nucleotides outside the gene matches: 20. This clonotype showed up just a few times. Sequencing was done on a sample of PBMCs or a T cell subset sorted from them (not recorded which). This sequence originates from a man aged 18 to 35 who had mild COVID-19 (a few samples of this study predate the infection). Cell type and time point are not known. The V and J genes are TRBV9 and TRBJ2-7; 7 bases map to TRBD1. CDR3 DNA: TGTGCCAGCAGAGCGCCGGGCGCAACAGGGGTCCCCTTCTCCTACGAGCAGTACGTC. This sequence encodes CASRAPGATGVPFSYEQYV.